This T cell receptor (beta chain) appears in the sequencing data of a study of OX40 agonist ivuxolimab in advanced cancers. About the investigation overall: Ivuxolimab was a fully human IgG2 agonistic monoclonal antibody targeting the costimulatory receptor OX40 (CD134). The purpose of peripheral TCRbeta sequencing was to test whether ivuxolimab changed TCR sequence diversity and led to clonal T-cell expansion. The paper covers the monotherapy dose-escalation part of the phase I ivuxolimab trial, which included N of about 50 patients. Three dose-escalation patients achieved partial responses, one with hepatocellular carcinoma and two with cutaneous melanoma. In the dose-escalation cohort, 82.7% of patients were male, and the mean age was approximately 60 years, with a range of roughly 23 to 85. Among the roughly 50 dose-escalation patients, roughly 20 had hepatocellular carcinoma, about 15 melanoma, 9 renal cell carcinoma and 9 head and neck cancer. Patients were allowed to have had prior anti-PD-1, anti-PD-L1 or anti-CTLA-4 therapy, and 40% of the dose-escalation patients had been treated with checkpoint inhibitors. Intravenous ivuxolimab was administered to patients every 2 weeks at six dose levels: 0.01, 0.1, 0.3, 1.5, 3 and 10 mg/kg. The investigation overall reported the following: Partial responders in the 0.1-3.0 mg/kg groups had among the lowest normalized peripheral clonal expansion, especially among CD8+ T cells. At doses of 0.1 to 3.0 mg/kg, clonal expansion of both CD4+ and CD8+ T cells in blood was seen between baseline and week 6. On average, CD8+ T cells showed more expanded clones than CD4+ T cells after ivuxolimab. The antigen specificity of the clonally expanded peripheral T cells was not determined. Low levels of normalized T-cell clonal expansion were also shown by some nonresponding patients.

Genomic DNA was extracted from sorted cells for sequencing of the TCRbeta CDR3 region. The immunoSEQ Assay was used to sequence the TCRbeta CDR3 regions. TCRdb retrieved this table from immuneACCESS and kept in-frame rearrangements only. Not all clones are present; in checked studies, unresolved V genes account for under half, and no reason is known for the remainder. The sample includes fewer than 30,000 clones, with about 82% observed a single time. The leading ten clones occupy about 26% of the sample. Regarding this clone: There is no known antigen for this receptor. Per-base quality was not reported, and no clone a single base away is much larger than it.

Patients with a history of autoimmune disease or receiving systemic immunosuppression were excluded from the trial. Peripheral blood for TCR sequencing was collected from all dose cohorts at baseline, on cycle 4 day 1, and on cycle 7 day 1. Samples came from an open-label, multicenter, first-in-human phase I dose-escalation trial of ivuxolimab. Adults with locally advanced or metastatic melanoma, renal cell, hepatocellular, or head and neck squamous cell carcinoma were enrolled in the trial. Before TCR sequencing, CD4+ T cells and CD8+ T cells from peripheral blood were sorted into separate populations. This clonotype originated in an adult with an advanced solid tumor such as melanoma, head and neck, liver or kidney cancer. The material was CD4+ or CD8+ T cells sorted from blood, obtained in a trial of the OX40 agonist ivuxolimab.

The CDR3 region reads CAISGGSLAGGRSGELFF. The sequenced DNA: TGTGCCATCTCTGGAGGCTCTCTAGCGGGGGGGCGTTCCGGGGAGCTGTTTTTT. This receptor chain uses TRBV10-3 and TRBJ2-2, and TRBD2 aligns with 12 junction nucleotides. The CDR3 runs 18 amino acids, cysteine and phenylalanine included. The read is trimmed to its CDR3 DNA, 54 bases read in frame from base 1. Trimming removed 8 bases from V and 6 bases from J; the gene matches leave 16 bases unexplained. CDR1 and CDR2 were assigned from the germline V gene as ENHRY and SYGVKD.